This TCR beta chain is drawn from a study of long-term antiretroviral therapy in people with HIV. A v3.0 immunoSEQ assay was performed at survey level. Produced via immunoSEQ multiplex PCR; TCRdb's table is partial and in-frame only. The sample holds about 35,000 clones, approximately 94% seen once. Study-wide results and caveats: Collection spanned 2004 to 2017; ART regimens may be less effective than current ones.

There are 16 residues in the CDR3. Per germline, CDR1 GTSNPN and CDR2 SVGIG (reference sequence). Trimming took 3 bases from V and 2 from J; bases not matched to a gene: 8. Turning to this clone: What it binds is unknown.

The sample was unsorted PBMCs, taken 4.1 years after starting antiretroviral therapy. The rearrangement uses TRBV30 and TRBJ1-3; 9 bases map to TRBD1. The receptor was derived from a woman aged 50 to 60 with HIV. The CDR3 reads CAWSDDRGNTGNTIYF. CDR3 nucleotide sequence: TGTGCCTGGAGCGATGACAGGGGGAACACTGGAAACACCATATATTTT. The full variable domain, in which reference TRBV30 and TRBJ1-3 provide the parts outside the CDR3, is SQTIHQWPATLVQPVGSPLSLECTVEGTSNPNLYWYRQAAGRGLQLLFYSVGIGQISSEVPQNLSASRPQDRQFILSSKKLLLSDSGFYLCAWSDDRGNTGNTIYFGEGSWLTVV.